The 13 T cell receptor beta chains presented below share a single source sample, sequenced in a study of T-cell reconstitution after alpha-beta-depleted transplantation in children. Researchers prepared the TCRbeta library using unique molecular identifiers, the study reports. A single record per CDR3 protein comes from TCRdb applying MiXCR to the PCR reads. The sample gives approximately 590,000 distinct CDR3 sequences, approximately 10% of which show up once; about 4% is in the top ten. The specimen comprised PBMCs from the stem cell graft donor, sampled from the stem cell graft. The receptor source for this set is a human donor who donated a stem cell graft to a child with acute myeloid leukemia.

In its sample, this clonotype was seen many times. J is TRBJ2-7 and V is TRBV29-1; maybe TRBD2 (5 bases). Germline assignment: CDR1 SQVTM and CDR2 ANQGSEA. The CDR3 is 13 residues long. The ends were cut back, 4 bases at V and 5 bases at J, with 15 bases in the middle. CDR3 in DNA: TGCAGCGTTGCCCTGCCCGGGATAGACGAGCAGTACTTC. This encodes CSVALPGIDEQYF.

This clonotype has only a few counts. The V and J genes are TRBV6-4 and TRBJ2-1; TRBD2 agrees at 11 bases. Germline CDR1 reads MRHNA; CDR2 reads SNTAGT. V was clipped by 6 bases and J by 7 bases; unmatched bases: 8. The CDR3 is 15 amino acids. This CDR3 reads CASSPLAGDMNEQFF. In nucleotides, the CDR3 is TGTGCCAGCAGCCCACTAGCGGGAGATATGAATGAGCAGTTCTTC.

V and J are TRBV20-1 and TRBJ1-3; 7 bases align to TRBD1. The CDR3 loop spans 15 amino acids. V was clipped by 6 bases and J by 0 bases; unmatched bases: 8. CDR1 is DFQATT and CDR2 is SNEGSKA in the germline V gene (reference sequence). CDR3 bases: TGCAGTGCCGCCACAGACAGGGTCTCTGGAAACACCATATATTTT. Its translation is CSAATDRVSGNTIYF.

This clonotype has a handful of counts. J is TRBJ1-1 and V is TRBV9; 8 bases are shared with TRBD1. The CDR3 is made up of 14 amino acids. Per germline, CDR1 SGDLS and CDR2 YYNGEE. The V gene end was trimmed by 3 bases and the J gene end by 4 bases; junction bases not matched to a gene: 5. CDR3 residues: CASSAGGPGTEAFF. CDR3 nucleotides: TGTGCCAGCAGCGCAGGGGGCCCGGGCACTGAAGCTTTCTTT.

The CDR3 loop reads CSASNNEQFF. CDR3 bases: TGCAGCGCCTCGAACAATGAGCAGTTCTTC. The chain recombines TRBV20-1 with TRBJ2-1, with D uncertain. Per the germline V gene, CDR1 is DFQATT and CDR2 is SNEGSKA (reference sequence). The CDR3 spans 10 residues.

This clonotype has only a few counts. The chain uses TRBV12-3 or TRBV12-4 and TRBJ2-2, with a weak D call TRBD1 (6 bases). With 10 bases removed from V and 5 bases from J, the gap between germline ends came to 26 bases. The CDR3 runs to 17 residues. The CDR3 nucleotides read TGTGCCACCCGCCGGGAAGCCTGGACAGCCTCAACCGGGGAGCTGTTTTTT. This codes for CATRREAWTASTGELFF.

The genes are TRBV7-2 and TRBJ2-1, with D tentatively TRBD1 or TRBD2 (5 bases each). Looked up from germline, CDR1 is SGHTA and CDR2 is FQGNSA. The CDR3 length is 17 residues. Trimming stripped 1 base from V and 8 bases from J, with 21 bases between. CDR3 DNA: TGTGCCAGCAGCTTAGGATACCGGGGCTCTTATGTTGATGAGCAGTTCTTC. Amino acid sequence: CASSLGYRGSYVDEQFF.

This clonotype appeared many times. This sequence joins TRBV29-1 and TRBJ2-7, with D possibly matching TRBD2 (6 bases). Germline CDR1 reads SQVTM; CDR2 reads ANQGSEA. V dropped 3 bases and J dropped 2 bases, with 23 bases sitting between them. The CDR3 runs 17 residues. DNA for the CDR3: TGCAGCGTTGACGGACAAAATGGCGGGACCTCTCCCTACGAGCAGTACTTC. Its translation is CSVDGQNGGTSPYEQYF.

The rearrangement uses TRBV6-5 and TRBJ2-1, with D maybe TRBD1 (6 bases). CDR3 size: 13 residues. The V end lost 3 bases, the J end lost 9 bases, and 12 bases lay between the germline ends. The germline CDR1 and CDR2 sequences are MNHEY and SVGAGI. In DNA, the CDR3 is TGTGCCAGCAGTTATTCAGGGGTTAGTGAGCAGTTCTTC. Protein product: CASSYSGVSEQFF.

In this sample, this clonotype turned up many times. The CDR3 DNA sequence: TGTGCCAGCAGTTACTCGAGGGGCTCCAAAGATACGCAGTATTTT. This translates into CASSYSRGSKDTQYF. J is TRBJ2-3 and V is TRBV6-5, with D perhaps being TRBD1 or TRBD2 (5 bases each). The V end was cut by 0 bases, the J end by 5 bases, with 12 bases between. This CDR3 comprises 15 residues. Germline CDR1 is MNHEY and CDR2 is SVGAGI.

This clonotype was seen repeatedly, ten times or more. The chain has TRBV28 and TRBJ1-1; 8 positions match TRBD1. The CDR3 runs to 16 residues. Per the germline V gene, CDR1 is MDHEN and CDR2 is SYDVKM. V gave up 3 bases and J gave up 1 base; unmatched junction bases: 7. The CDR3 DNA follows: TGTGCCAGCAGTTTGCGAGGCGGGACAGGGAACACTGAAGCTTTCTTT. It is translated as CASSLRGGTGNTEAFF.

The J gene is TRBJ2-2, the V gene TRBV28; TRBD1 agrees at 11 bases. Germline values: CDR1 MDHEN, CDR2 SYDVKM. Trimming took 3 bases from V and 7 from J; bases not matched to a gene: 7. This CDR3 comprises 16 residues. CDR3 residues: CASSFGQGAVIGELFF. CDR3 DNA: TGTGCCAGCAGTTTCGGACAGGGGGCGGTGATCGGGGAGCTGTTTTTT.

CDR3 DNA sequence: TGTGCCAGCAGTTTATCGGCAGAACTCCACTCCTACGAGCAGTACTTC. Its translation: CASSLSAELHSYEQYF. The chain combines TRBV27 with TRBJ2-7; D is uncertain. V dropped 0 bases and J dropped 0 bases, with 12 bases sitting between them. Germline CDR1 and CDR2: MNHEY and SMNVEV (reference sequence). The CDR3 is 16 residues long.